Detailed here is one T cell receptor (beta chain). Its antigen is currently not known. It has no much larger one-base neighbor in the sample; base qualities were not kept. These data belong to a study of human thymus T cells (dated by TCRdb to about 2020). Regarding the research as a whole: The study used about 8 infant thymus samples plus four related peripheral blood samples to characterize TCR alpha and beta repertoires. Donor ages ranging from 7 to 244 days were recorded, and roughly six male and a couple of female infants were included in the cohort.

Thymus tissue was collected as surgical resects that were removed during corrective cardiac surgery. Donors were immunologically healthy infants undergoing open corrective cardiac surgery for congenital heart defects in Finland. Thymocytes were mechanically released from the tissue and were stored as pellets of roughly 10-34 million cells at -70 degrees C. A QIAsymphony instrument was used to extract genomic DNA from the frozen cell pellets. Using the immunoSEQ multiplex PCR assay, the TCRB and TCRAD loci were amplified from a standardized quantity of quality-controlled genomic DNA. Amplicons spanned the V(D)J region at a length sufficient to cover the CDR3 and identify V and J genes. Through the commercial immunoSEQ service, the amplicons were sequenced on an Illumina platform. In the original analysis: Corrections for primer bias and sequencing errors followed previously described methods, while TCRAD and TCRB definitions were based on the IMGT database. The repertoires were analysed using immunoSEQ Analyzer 3.0 and VDJTools for basic statistics, V/J segment usage, diversity estimates, rarefaction and pairwise overlap. Diversity was estimated using the Chao1, ChaoE, Efron-Thisted, Shannon and inverse Simpson indices, and was also estimated on datasets down-sampled to the size of the smallest sample. Repertoire overlap was assessed by strict matching of CDR3 nucleotide sequence, V gene and J gene, and clustering was done by Jaccard-based multidimensional scaling. In TCRdb, the immuneACCESS table is reduced to in-frame sequences with V and J assigned. These tables do not hold every clone; where another copy was compared, an unresolved V gene accounts for under half, and the others remain unexplained. V and J calls and clone size come straight from that table; D and trimming were deduced from the DNA. For this sample the table gives 70,000 to 75,000 clones, of which approximately 95% were detected only once. The leading ten clones occupy around 0.03% of the sample.

What the work shows at the level of the full study, not this receptor alone: On average, thymus samples gave roughly 800,000 unique TCRB clonotypes, whereas blood samples gave some 84,000. The related research reported highly overlapping thymic TCR repertoires among unrelated individuals. Biased V and J gene segment usage appeared to be present in both thymic and peripheral blood repertoires.

Trimming removed 7 bases from V and 0 bases from J, leaving 19 bases between the germline ends. CDR1 and CDR2 (SGHKS, YYEKEE) derive from the germline V gene (reference sequence). There are 17 amino acids in the CDR3, from cysteine to phenylalanine inclusive. Only CDR3 DNA is held: 51 bases, read in frame from base 1. This receptor was obtained from a girl under three years old with a congenital heart defect but otherwise immunologically healthy. In this chain, TRBV5-5 is recombined with TRBJ1-4; no confident D gene assignment can be made. Sequencing was performed on thymus tissue. The CDR3 region reads CASERRPEVSTNEKLFF. The bases read TGTGCCAGCGAACGGCGGCCCGAGGTCTCAACTAATGAAAAACTGTTTTTT.